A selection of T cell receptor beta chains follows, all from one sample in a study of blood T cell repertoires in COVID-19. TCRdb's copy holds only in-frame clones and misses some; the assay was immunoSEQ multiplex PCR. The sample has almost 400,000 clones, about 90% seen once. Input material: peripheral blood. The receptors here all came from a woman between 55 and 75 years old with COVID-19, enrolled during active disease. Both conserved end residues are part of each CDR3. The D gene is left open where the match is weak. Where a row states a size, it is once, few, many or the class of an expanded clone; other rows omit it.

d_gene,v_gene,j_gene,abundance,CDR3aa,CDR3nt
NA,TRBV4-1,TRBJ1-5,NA,CASSLTEGGSGPQHF,TGCGCCAGCAGCCTTACCGAAGGAGGTTCTGGGCCCCAGCATTTT
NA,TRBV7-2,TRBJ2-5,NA,CASSLGRGQETQYF,TGTGCCAGCAGCTTAGGGCGGGGCCAAGAGACCCAGTACTTC
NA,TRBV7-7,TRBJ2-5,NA,CASSLGRGTQETQYF,TGTGCCAGCAGCTTGGGCAGGGGAACCCAAGAGACCCAGTACTTC
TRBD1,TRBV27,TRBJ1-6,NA,CASSSTGTAISPLHF,TGTGCCAGCAGTTCCACCGGGACAGCTATTTCACCCCTCCACTTT
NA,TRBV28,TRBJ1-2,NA,CASSLEIGGYTF,TGTGCCAGCAGTTTAGAAATCGGGGGCTACACCTTC
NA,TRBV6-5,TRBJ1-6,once,CASSYSQAHNSPLHF,TGTGCCAGCAGTTACTCCCAGGCCCATAATTCACCCCTCCACTTT
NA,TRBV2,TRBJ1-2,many,CASRNDRYNYGYTF,TGTGCCAGCAGAAATGACAGATATAACTATGGCTACACCTTC
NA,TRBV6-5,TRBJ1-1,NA,CASRTTVNTEAFF,TGTGCCAGCAGAACGACAGTGAACACTGAAGCTTTCTTT
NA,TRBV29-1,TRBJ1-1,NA,CSGQLEAFF,TGCAGCGGACAACTTGAAGCTTTCTTT
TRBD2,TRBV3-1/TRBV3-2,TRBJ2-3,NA,CASSFLAGGPVAQYF,TGTGCCAGCAGCTTCCTAGCGGGGGGGCCTGTGGCGCAGTATTTT
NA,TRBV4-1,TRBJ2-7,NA,CASSPKESTVYEQYF,TGCGCCAGCAGCCCAAAAGAGTCGACAGTCTACGAGCAGTACTTC
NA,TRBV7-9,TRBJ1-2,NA,CASSLDGRGFFNYGYTF,TGTGCCAGCAGCTTAGATGGGCGGGGATTCTTTAACTATGGCTACACCTTC
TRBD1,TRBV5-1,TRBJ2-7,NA,CASSRTGAPSEQYF,TGCGCCAGCTCCCGGACAGGGGCCCCTTCCGAGCAGTACTTC
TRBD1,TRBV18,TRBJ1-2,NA,CASSSTGGDNGYTF,TGTGCCAGCTCATCCACAGGGGGGGATAATGGCTACACCTTC
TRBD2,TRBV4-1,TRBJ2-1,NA,CASSQEVGLADNEQFF,TGCGCCAGCAGCCAAGAGGTAGGGCTAGCGGACAATGAGCAGTTCTTC
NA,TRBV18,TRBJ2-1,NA,CASSPPRASENYNEQFF,TGTGCCAGCTCACCCCCGCGGGCTAGCGAAAACTACAATGAGCAGTTCTTC
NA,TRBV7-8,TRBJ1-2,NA,CASSLVLFYGYTF,TGTGCCAGCAGCTTAGTACTTTTCTATGGCTACACCTTC
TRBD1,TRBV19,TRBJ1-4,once,CASNPARQGAAEKLFF,TGTGCCAGCAATCCCGCCCGACAGGGGGCTGCTGAAAAACTGTTTTTT
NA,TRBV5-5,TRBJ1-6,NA,CASSLTTSDNSPLHF,TGTGCCAGCAGCTTGACTACGTCAGATAATTCACCCCTCCACTTT
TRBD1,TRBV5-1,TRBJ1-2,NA,CASSFQGADYGYTF,TGCGCCAGCAGCTTCCAGGGGGCGGACTATGGCTACACCTTC
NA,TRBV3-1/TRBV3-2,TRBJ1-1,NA,CASRNMNTEAFF,TGTGCCAGCAGAAACATGAACACTGAAGCTTTCTTT
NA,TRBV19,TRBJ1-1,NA,CASPPQGRRAEAFF,TGTGCCAGTCCGCCCCAGGGGCGAAGGGCTGAAGCTTTCTTT
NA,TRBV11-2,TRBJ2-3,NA,CASSLVRQGTDTQYF,TGTGCCAGCAGCTTAGTCCGTCAGGGTACAGATACGCAGTATTTT
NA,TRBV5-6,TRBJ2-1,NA,CASSISGRTYNEQFF,TGTGCCAGCAGTATTAGCGGCCGGACTTACAATGAGCAGTTCTTC
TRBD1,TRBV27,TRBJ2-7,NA,CASRRTGGREQYF,TGTGCCAGCCGCCGGACAGGGGGGAGGGAGCAGTACTTC
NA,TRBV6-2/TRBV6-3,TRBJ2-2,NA,CASSYSPQGVNTGELFF,TGTGCCAGCAGTTATTCACCCCAAGGGGTAAACACCGGGGAGCTGTTTTTT
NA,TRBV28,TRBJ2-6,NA,CASSQGHVLTF,TGTGCCAGCAGCCAGGGTCACGTCCTGACTTTC
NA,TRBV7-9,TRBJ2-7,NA,CASSVTQGTEQYF,TGTGCCAGCAGCGTAACACAGGGTACCGAGCAGTACTTC
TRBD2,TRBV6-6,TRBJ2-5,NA,CASSLGLAGGRETQYF,TGTGCCAGCAGTTTAGGACTAGCGGGGGGGCGTGAGACCCAGTACTTC
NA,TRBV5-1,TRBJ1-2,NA,CASSLATGWANYGYTF,TGCGCCAGCAGCTTGGCTACAGGGTGGGCTAACTATGGCTACACCTTC
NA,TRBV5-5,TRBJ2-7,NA,CASSFSGIGYEQYF,TGTGCCAGCAGCTTTTCGGGAATCGGCTACGAGCAGTACTTC
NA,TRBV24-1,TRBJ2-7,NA,CATSDRGGYEQYF,TGTGCCACCTCGGATCGGGGTGGCTACGAGCAGTACTTC
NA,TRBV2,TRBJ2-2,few,CASSEVPGSNTGELFF,TGTGCCAGCAGTGAAGTTCCGGGGTCGAACACCGGGGAGCTGTTTTTT
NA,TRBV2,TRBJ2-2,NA,CASSRDTGELFF,TGTGCCAGCAGTCGGGACACCGGGGAGCTGTTTTTT
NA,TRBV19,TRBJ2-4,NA,CASTLQGGGTKNIQYF,TGTGCCAGTACCCTGCAAGGTGGGGGGACCAAAAACATTCAGTACTTC
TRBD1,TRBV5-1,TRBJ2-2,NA,CASHLSRGTDTGELFF,TGCGCCAGCCACCTCAGCAGGGGGACCGACACCGGGGAGCTGTTTTTT
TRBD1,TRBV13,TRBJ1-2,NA,CASSLGEGDSLFYGYTF,TGTGCCAGCAGCTTAGGAGAGGGGGACAGCCTCTTCTATGGCTACACCTTC
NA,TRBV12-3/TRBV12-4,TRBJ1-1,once,CASSHRTAEAFF,TGTGCCAGCAGTCACCGAACGGCTGAAGCTTTCTTT
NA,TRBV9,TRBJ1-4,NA,CASSVAVGGREKLFF,TGTGCCAGCAGCGTAGCTGTGGGGGGGCGTGAAAAACTGTTTTTT
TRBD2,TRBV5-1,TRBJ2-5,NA,CASSLAGLAGAETQYF,TGCGCCAGCAGCTTGGCCGGGCTAGCGGGGGCAGAGACCCAGTACTTC
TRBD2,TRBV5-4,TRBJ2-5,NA,CASSLALAGGLETQYF,TGTGCCAGCAGCTTGGCGCTAGCGGGGGGGCTGGAGACCCAGTACTTC
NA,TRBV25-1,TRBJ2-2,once,CASSVGHRVGGELFF,TGTGCCAGCAGTGTGGGACACCGGGTGGGAGGGGAGCTGTTTTTT
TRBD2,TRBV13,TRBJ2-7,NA,CASSTRLAGGPGYEQYF,TGTGCCAGCAGCACCCGACTAGCGGGGGGGCCTGGGTACGAGCAGTACTTC
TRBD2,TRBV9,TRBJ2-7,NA,CASSGGLAESYEQYF,TGTGCCAGCAGCGGCGGACTAGCCGAGTCCTACGAGCAGTACTTC
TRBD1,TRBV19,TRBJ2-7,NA,CASSTTGRGYEQYF,TGTGCCAGTAGTACGACAGGCAGGGGGTACGAGCAGTACTTC
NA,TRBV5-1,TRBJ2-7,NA,CASSVGHDYEQYF,TGCGCCAGCAGCGTGGGACACGACTACGAGCAGTACTTC